Each of the 29 T cell receptor beta chains below was sequenced from the same sample in a study of T cell repertoires in cytomegalovirus infection. TCRdb reprocessed the reads via MiXCR and lists one record per CDR3 protein. Among almost 500,000 distinct CDR3 sequences listed, about 11% were seen once. The sequencing sample was made of PBMCs. Receptor source: a human donor in good health (CMV status not recorded). Some clones in this sample may be carry-over from other donors' samples.

This clonotype was recorded many times. The chain carries TRBV7-3 and TRBJ2-3; possibly TRBD1 for D (7 bases). The CDR3 contains 16 residues. V was pared by 0 bases and J by 2 bases, with 12 bases between. Looked up from germline, CDR1 is SGHTA and CDR2 is FQGTGA. The CDR3 protein is CASSLTRDSFTDTQYF. In DNA form, the CDR3 reads TGTGCCAGCAGCTTAACGCGGGACAGCTTCACAGATACGCAGTATTTT.

This clonotype was recorded many times. The rearrangement links TRBV7-9 to TRBJ2-7, with a possible D match to TRBD2 (6 bases). Per the germline V gene, CDR1 is SEHNR and CDR2 is FQNEAQ (reference sequence). The CDR3 has 14 residues. Trimming cost V 1 base and J 3 bases, with 10 bases left between them. DNA for the CDR3: TGTGCCAGCAGCTTAGGACTAGAAAGCTACGAGCAGTACTTC. Translated: CASSLGLESYEQYF.

Concerning this clonotype itself: Without the conserved terminal phenylalanine or tryptophan, this CDR3 likely stems from a read error. The chain joins TRBV9 to TRBJ2-1, with 8 bases fitting TRBD2. There are 16 residues in the CDR3. J lost 1 base, V lost 4 bases, and 7 bases had no gene match. Germline assignment: CDR1 SGDLS and CDR2 YYNGEE. The CDR3 sequence is CASSLLSGGSYNEQFV. CDR3 sequence (DNA): TGTGCCAGCAGCCTTTTATCGGGGGGGTCCTACAATGAGCAGTTCGTC.

This clonotype has just a few counts. The gene calls are TRBV6-6 and TRBJ2-7, with D unresolved. The germline gives CDR1 MNHNY, CDR2 SVGAGI (reference sequence). The germline V and J ends were trimmed by 0 bases and 3 bases, with 9 bases remaining between them. The CDR3 extends over 14 amino acids. This CDR3 reads CASSYSTSDYEQYF. CDR3 bases: TGTGCCAGCAGTTACTCGACCAGTGACTACGAGCAGTACTTC.

Details on this clonotype: Given a much more abundant clone one base away, this may be a read error. The J gene is TRBJ1-5, the V gene TRBV28; D unclear. The CDR3 sequence is 11 residues long. Trimming left V 4 bases short and J 7 bases short, with 5 bases between. Germline CDR1 MDHEN, CDR2 SYDVKM. The CDR3 region is CASSYLQPQHF. In DNA form, the CDR3 reads TGTGCCAGCAGTTACCTACAGCCCCAGCATTTT.

V and J are TRBV2 and TRBJ2-7, with D unresolved. The CDR3 runs 16 residues. Trimming took off 5 bases at V and 0 bases at J, with 17 bases between the two ends. Germline-derived CDR1 and CDR2 are SNHLY and FYNNEI. CDR3 sequence reads: CASSLWEEKFSYEQYF. For the CDR3, the DNA is TGTGCCAGCAGTCTCTGGGAAGAAAAGTTCTCCTACGAGCAGTACTTC.

In its sample, this clonotype was seen many times. The rearrangement links TRBV7-2 to TRBJ1-6; D is perhaps TRBD1 (6 bases). Germline V CDR1 and CDR2: SGHTA, FQGNSA. The CDR3 totals 15 residues. The V and J ends lost 10 bases and 0 bases respectively, with 13 bases between them. CDR3 sequence reads: CATKKGGSYNSPLHF. The CDR3 DNA reads TGTGCCACAAAAAAAGGGGGCTCCTATAATTCACCCCTCCACTTT.

This clonotype was observed a handful of times. The chain is built from TRBV5-8 and TRBJ1-2; D not certain. Trimming removed 0 bases at V and 4 bases at J, with 13 bases between. Germline loops: CDR1 SGHTS, CDR2 YDEGEE. This CDR3 has 15 amino acids. CDR3 residues: CASSLASGSLYGYTF. The DNA for the CDR3 is TGTGCCAGCAGCTTGGCGTCAGGCTCCCTCTATGGCTACACCTTC.

This clonotype was seen a single time. Just one base apart from a much larger clone, this may be a read error. The chain uses TRBV3-1 and TRBJ1-2; no definite D call. This CDR3 contains 12 residues. The germline V gene encodes CDR1 LGHDT and CDR2 YNNKEL (reference sequence). This CDR3 is CASSQEYYGYIF. The CDR3 DNA reads as TGTGCCAGCAGCCAAGAGTACTATGGCTACATCTTC. The whole variable domain, remainder taken from reference TRBV3-1 and TRBJ1-2, is DTAVSQTPKYLVTQMGNDKSIKCEQNLGHDTMYWYKQDSKKFLKIMFSYNNKELIINETVPNRFSPKSPDKAHLNLHINSLELGDSAVYFCASSQEYYGYIFGSGTRLTVV.

This clonotype was counted many times. The chain combines TRBV5-1 with TRBJ2-2, with 9 nucleotides matching TRBD2. Germline V gene sequence: CDR1 SGHRS, CDR2 YFSETQ. The CDR3 consists of 21 residues. J was trimmed by 0 bases and V by 4 bases; bases with no gene match: 19. The CDR3 DNA reads as TGCGCCAGCAGCCCCCGAGGCCTAGCGGGGCCTTCTCCCGCGAACACCGGGGAGCTGTTTTTT. Translated, it gives CASSPRGLAGPSPANTGELFF.

The rearrangement joins TRBV20-1 to TRBJ2-7; 7 bases match TRBD2. J was trimmed by 4 bases and V by 3 bases; bases with no gene match: 3. Per the germline V gene, CDR1 is DFQATT and CDR2 is SNEGSKA (reference sequence). The CDR3 has 12 residues. The CDR3 coding sequence is TGCAGTGCTAGCCTAGCGGAGTACGAGCAGTACTTC. Translating gives CSASLAEYEQYF.

This chain uses TRBV7-9 with TRBJ2-1; D perhaps matches TRBD2 (5 bases). This CDR3 contains 14 residues. Germline assignment: CDR1 SEHNR and CDR2 FQNEAQ (reference sequence). V was clipped by 5 bases and J by 6 bases, with 14 bases between them. The CDR3 region has the DNA TGTGCCAGCAGCCTAGGGTCCGGAGGCAATGAGCAGTTCTTC. This gives the protein CASSLGSGGNEQFF. The full variable domain, rest sourced from reference TRBV7-9 and TRBJ2-1, is DTGVSQNPRHKITKRGQNVTFRCDPISEHNRLYWYRQTLGQGPEFLTYFQNEAQLEKSRLLSDRFSAERPKGSFSTLEIQRTEQGDSAMYLCASSLGSGGNEQFFGPGTRLTVL.

V usage is TRBV12-3 or TRBV12-4 and J usage is TRBJ2-1, with 11 bases identical to TRBD2. V was clipped by 5 bases and J by 3 bases; unmatched bases: 6. The length of the CDR3 is 16 residues. CDR3 loop: CASSPSLAGDYNEQFF. CDR3 sequence (DNA): TGTGCCAGCAGTCCCTCACTAGCGGGGGACTACAATGAGCAGTTCTTC.

There are many counts of this clonotype. The chain is built from TRBV7-2 and TRBJ2-5, with TRBD1 matching 7 bases. The ends lost 3 bases at V and 5 bases at J; junction bases unmatched: 12. Germline CDR1 SGHTA, CDR2 FQGNSA. The CDR3 consists of 16 residues. DNA for the CDR3: TGTGCCAGCAGCTTGATAAAACAGGGGTGGGGGGAGACCCAGTACTTC. Protein: CASSLIKQGWGETQYF.

The chain couples TRBV20-1 to TRBJ2-4, with 9 nucleotides matching TRBD2. Germline CDR1 is DFQATT and CDR2 is SNEGSKA (reference sequence). The CDR3 runs 14 residues. V shed 3 bases and J 5 bases; nucleotides not matched to a gene: 5. Here the CDR3 reads CSASSGSRQNIQYF. DNA of the CDR3: TGCAGTGCTAGTAGCGGGAGTAGGCAAAACATTCAGTACTTC.

This clonotype was seen ten or more times. The rearrangement uses TRBV5-6 and TRBJ2-5, with D perhaps being TRBD1 or TRBD2 (5 bases each). V lost 4 bases and J lost 3, with 28 bases in between. CDR1 and CDR2 from the germline V gene are SGHDT and YYEEEE. The CDR3 sequence is 19 residues long. The CDR3 DNA reads TGTGCCAGCAGCCCCCGCAGAACCCTAGTGACAGTGGGGGAAGAGACCCAGTACTTC. This sequence encodes CASSPRRTLVTVGEETQYF.

The chain combines TRBV27 with TRBJ1-1, with D uncertain. The CDR3 has 12 amino acids. Germline CDR1 is MNHEY and CDR2 is SMNVEV (reference sequence). Trimming shortened V by 2 bases and J by 8 bases, and 9 bases separated the two germline ends. The CDR3 coding sequence is TGTGCCAGCAGTTTAATAGGCGGGGAAGCTTTCTTT. Translated, it gives CASSLIGGEAFF.

The CDR3 bases are TGCAGCGTTGAAATACTAGCGGGCACAGATACGCAGTATTTT. Encoded protein: CSVEILAGTDTQYF. The chain links TRBV29-1 to TRBJ2-3; 8 nucleotides agree with TRBD2. With 2 bases clipped from V and 1 base from J, the junction kept 2 bases outside the gene matches. CDR1 and CDR2 from the germline V gene are SQVTM and ANQGSEA. The CDR3 length is 14 residues.

This clonotype appeared a few times. The chain's CDR3 is CAISESGGEEKLFF. Written as DNA, the CDR3 is TGTGCCATCAGTGAGTCAGGGGGCGAAGAAAAACTGTTTTTT. This chain joins TRBV10-3 and TRBJ1-4; 7 bases fit TRBD1. V trimming: 0 bases; J trimming: 8 bases; junction bases outside the gene matches: 3. The V gene's germline CDR1 is ENHRY and CDR2 SYGVKD. The CDR3 is 14 residues long.

This clonotype occurred many times. The CDR3 nucleotides are TGTGCCAGCAGTTGGTCGGGAATAGACACAGATACGCAGTATTTT. It translates to CASSWSGIDTDTQYF. The chain links TRBV27 to TRBJ2-3, with a tentative D call TRBD2 (5 bases). Trimming pared 4 bases from V and 2 bases from J, leaving 13 bases between. This CDR3 is 15 amino acids long. CDR1 is MNHEY and CDR2 is SMNVEV in the germline V gene (reference sequence).

This clonotype was counted a few times. The genes are TRBV30 and TRBJ1-1; no reliable D call. The V end lost 3 bases, the J end lost 8 bases, and 16 bases lay between the germline ends. The CDR3 sequence is 13 residues long. CDR1 and CDR2 (germline): GTSNPN, SVGIG (reference sequence). This chain's CDR3 is CAWSGTPRVEAFF. The CDR3 DNA sequence: TGTGCCTGGAGCGGAACTCCTCGGGTGGAAGCTTTCTTT. The entire variable domain, with the rest obtained from reference TRBV30 and TRBJ1-1, is as follows: SQTIHQWPATLVQPVGSPLSLECTVEGTSNPNLYWYRQAAGRGLQLLFYSVGIGQISSEVPQNLSASRPQDRQFILSSKKLLLSDSGFYLCAWSGTPRVEAFFGQGTRLTVV.

This clonotype was seen at least ten times. J is TRBJ2-5 and V is TRBV12-3 or TRBV12-4; weak D call: TRBD2 (6 bases). The CDR3 is 13 amino acids. V gave up 5 bases and J gave up 5 bases, with 12 bases separating them. CDR3 in amino acids: CASSPSVGETQYF. The CDR3 DNA reads TGTGCCAGCAGTCCTAGCGTCGGGGAGACCCAGTACTTC.

This clonotype occurred many times. The rearrangement uses TRBV4-1 and TRBJ2-1, with a tentative D call TRBD2 (6 bases). Looked up from germline, CDR1 is MGHRA and CDR2 is YSYEKL. The CDR3 runs 14 residues. Trimming removed 1 base from V and 7 bases from J, with 11 bases in between. CDR3: CASSQVFGRNEQFF. DNA for the CDR3: TGCGCCAGCAGCCAAGTGTTTGGGAGGAATGAGCAGTTCTTC.

This clonotype appeared many times. V gene TRBV23-1 combines with J gene TRBJ2-1; 7 bases map to TRBD2. TRBV23-1 is an ORF for which the function is uncertain. This CDR3 has 16 residues. Trimming at V came to 6 bases and at J to 4 bases, leaving 12 bases not matched to a gene. CDR3 DNA: TGCGCCAGCAGACCTTGTGGGAGCGGGGCGTACAATGAGCAGTTCTTC. Translated, it gives CASRPCGSGAYNEQFF.

The genes are TRBV12-5 and TRBJ2-2, with TRBD2 identical over 8 bases. Trimming cost V 5 bases and J 1 base; bases outside gene matches: 3. The CDR3 spans 15 residues. Germline V gene lookup returns CDR1 LGHNT and CDR2 FRNRAP. As DNA, the CDR3 is TGTGCTAGTGGTCCGGGAGGGGGGAACACCGGGGAGCTGTTTTTT. This sequence encodes CASGPGGGNTGELFF.

This clonotype was recorded a few times. The V and J genes are TRBV25-1 and TRBJ2-3; D gene uncertain. This CDR3 spans 13 amino acids. Germline V CDR1 and CDR2: MGHDK, SYGVNS. Between the trimmed V and J ends, which lost 3 bases and 6 bases, there was a span of 10 bases. This CDR3 is CASSDGRRDTQYF. The CDR3 DNA is TGTGCCAGCAGTGACGGCAGAAGGGATACGCAGTATTTT.

This clonotype was observed many times. The rearrangement links TRBV7-9 to TRBJ2-3; 7 nucleotides match TRBD1. Germline V gene lookup returns CDR1 SEHNR and CDR2 FQNEAQ (reference sequence). This CDR3 comprises 15 residues. J was trimmed by 2 bases and V by 5 bases; bases with no gene match: 7. CDR3 sequence reads: CASSRQGRFTDTQYF. The CDR3 bases are TGTGCCAGCAGCCGACAGGGCAGATTCACAGATACGCAGTATTTT.

The chain links TRBV15 to TRBJ1-2, with 9 bases lining up with TRBD1. Germline-derived CDR1 and CDR2 are LNHNV and YYDKDF (reference sequence). V shed 5 bases and J 4 bases; nucleotides not matched to a gene: 11. The CDR3 totals 16 residues. CDR3 residues: CATSGKGTGKTYGYTF. DNA for the CDR3: TGTGCCACCAGCGGGAAAGGGACAGGGAAAACCTATGGCTACACCTTC.

This clonotype showed up many times. This chain connects TRBV7-3 to TRBJ2-2, with 9 bases lining up with TRBD2. There are 15 residues in the CDR3. Germline V gene lookup returns CDR1 SGHTA and CDR2 FQGTGA. Trimming took 3 bases from V and 9 from J; bases not matched to a gene: 8. The CDR3 spells CASSLSLAGSRELFF. As DNA, the CDR3 is TGTGCCAGCAGCTTGTCCCTAGCGGGATCGAGGGAGCTGTTTTTT.